One sample yielded the 24 T cell receptor beta chains listed below, sequenced in a study of T cells in localized non-small cell lung cancer. Data came from immunoSEQ multiplex PCR; TCRdb stores just in-frame clones and leaves some out. The sample holds some 37,000 clones, about 90% seen once. Source: peripheral blood, taken before any cancer treatment. The receptors derive from a woman aged 40-69 years with stage I lung adenocarcinoma.

This clone was seen once. This sequence joins TRBV28 and TRBJ2-7; TRBD1 matches 7 bases. Germline CDR1 MDHEN, CDR2 SYDVKM. This CDR3 comprises 14 residues. V lost 3 bases and J lost 2; bases outside the gene matches: 4. CDR3 DNA sequence: TGTGCCAGCAGTTTTGTCGACAGGGCCTACGAGCAGTACTTC. This gives the protein CASSFVDRAYEQYF.

The chain links TRBV28 to TRBJ2-3; possibly TRBD2 for D (5 bases). Trimming removed 7 bases at V and 0 bases at J, with 8 bases between. CDR3 size: 13 residues. Per germline, CDR1 MDHEN and CDR2 SYDVKM. In nucleotides, the CDR3 is TGTGCCAGCAACGGCGGGAGCACAGATACGCAGTATTTT. Its protein product is CASNGGSTDTQYF.

The chain employs TRBV9 and TRBJ1-3; D is uncertain. The V gene lost 6 bases and the J gene lost 0 bases, with 13 bases spanning the gap. Looked up from germline, CDR1 is SGDLS and CDR2 is YYNGEE. This CDR3 comprises 15 residues. The CDR3 here is CASTLGSFSGNTIYF. The CDR3 DNA follows: TGTGCCAGCACTCTGGGGTCCTTCTCTGGAAACACCATATATTTT.

This chain joins TRBV6-5 and TRBJ2-2; possibly TRBD1 for D (6 bases). The length of the CDR3 is 16 residues. CDR1 and CDR2 (germline): MNHEY, SVGAGI. V lost 2 bases and J 3 bases, leaving 13 bases between the germline ends. CDR3 sequence reads: CASSYQGTWDTGELFF. The CDR3 nucleotides are TGTGCCAGCAGTTACCAGGGGACGTGGGACACCGGGGAGCTGTTTTTT.

The chain combines TRBV18 with TRBJ1-5, with a tentative D call TRBD1 (6 bases). The CDR3 runs to 15 residues. Germline V lookup: CDR1 KGHSH, CDR2 LQKENI. V lost 2 bases and J lost 0, with 8 bases in between. CDR3 nucleotide sequence: TGTGCCAGCTCACCAGGGGGCTATAGCAATCAGCCCCAGCATTTT. Translation gives CASSPGGYSNQPQHF.

The chain recombines TRBV6-5 with TRBJ2-7; 8 bases are a match to TRBD2. CDR1 is MNHEY, CDR2 SVGAGI, per germline. V gave up 0 bases and J gave up 3 bases; unmatched junction bases: 4. CDR3 length: 15 amino acids. This chain's CDR3 is CASSYSDSGSYEQYF. The CDR3 DNA reads as TGTGCCAGCAGTTACTCCGACAGCGGGAGCTACGAGCAGTACTTC.

This chain links TRBV28 with TRBJ2-3; 11 bases fit TRBD2. Unmatched junction bases numbered 5, after V lost 2 bases and J lost 4 bases. Germline CDR1 is MDHEN and CDR2 is SYDVKM. This CDR3 is built from 16 residues. As DNA, the CDR3 is TGTGCCAGCAGTTTAATACTAGCGGGAGTGGCAGATACGCAGTATTTT. Translation gives CASSLILAGVADTQYF.

This clone was counted only a few times. The junction departs from the called germline gene at one end, perhaps through a read error. This chain joins TRBV27 and TRBJ2-7; D gene ambiguous. There are 13 residues in the CDR3. The germline V gene encodes CDR1 MNHEY and CDR2 SMNVEV (reference sequence). The CDR3 DNA follows: TGTGCCAGCAGTTCTCGACAAGGACCCCTTGCGAACTTC. Protein: CASSSRQGPLANF.

This chain links TRBV9 with TRBJ2-1, with 15 bases aligning to TRBD2. The CDR3 spans 15 residues. The V segment lost 0 bases and the J segment 10 bases; nucleotides outside the gene matches: 2. The germline V gene has CDR1 SGDLS and CDR2 YYNGEE. CDR3 in amino acids: CASSVDGTSGREQFF. The CDR3 coding sequence is TGTGCCAGCAGCGTAGATGGGACTAGCGGGAGGGAGCAGTTCTTC.

The genes are TRBV2 and TRBJ1-1; 9 bases agree with TRBD1. The CDR3 runs to 14 residues. Trimming took 7 bases from V and 1 from J; bases not matched to a gene: 4. Germline V CDR1 and CDR2: SNHLY, FYNNEI. DNA of the CDR3: TGTGCCAGCACCCGGACAGGGGAGAACACTGAAGCTTTCTTT. Translating it yields CASTRTGENTEAFF.

The genes are TRBV2 and TRBJ1-1; unclear D gene. The germline V gene encodes CDR1 SNHLY and CDR2 FYNNEI. This CDR3 contains 13 residues. The V and J ends lost 3 bases and 3 bases respectively, with 8 bases between them. CDR3 DNA sequence: TGTGCCAGCAGTGAGGAGGTTTACACTGAAGCTTTCTTT. Translated: CASSEEVYTEAFF.

The CDR3 nucleotides are TGTGCCATCAGTGACGCGACAGGGGGGAGTAGCAGGTATACGCAGTATTTT. Residues: CAISDATGGSSRYTQYF. V usage is TRBV10-3 and J usage is TRBJ2-3, with TRBD1 matching over 9 bases. CDR1 ENHRY and CDR2 SYGVKD come from the germline V gene. Germline trimming cut 3 bases from V and 7 bases from J; bases unmatched to any gene: 14. The CDR3 length is 17 residues.

The chain recombines TRBV10-3 with TRBJ2-1; 8 nucleotides agree with TRBD2. The V gene's germline CDR1 is ENHRY and CDR2 SYGVKD. The length of the CDR3 is 13 residues. J gave up 4 bases and V 11 bases, and 7 bases lay outside the gene matches. The CDR3 sequence is CASRAGGYNEQFF. CDR3 nucleotides: TGTGCCTCGCGGGCGGGGGGATACAATGAGCAGTTCTTC.

This chain connects TRBV11-3 to TRBJ2-2; D perhaps matches TRBD2 (5 bases). Germline lookup yields CDR1 SGHNT and CDR2 YENEEA. CDR3 length: 17 residues. V lost 0 bases, J lost 2 bases, and 13 bases lay in between. CDR3 sequence: CASSLDGIGVNTGELFF. CDR3 DNA: TGTGCCAGCAGCTTAGATGGCATCGGGGTTAACACCGGGGAGCTGTTTTTT.

V gene TRBV27 combines with J gene TRBJ2-7; TRBD2 agrees at 7 bases. The V gene's germline CDR1 is MNHEY and CDR2 SMNVEV (reference sequence). There are 16 residues in the CDR3. The trim removed 6 bases at V and 0 bases at J, leaving 11 bases unmatched. The DNA for the CDR3 is TGTGCCAGCAGCAAGCGGGACCCCCTTTTCTCCTACGAGCAGTACTTC. Amino acids: CASSKRDPLFSYEQYF.

This clone came up once. This rearrangement joins TRBV15 to TRBJ2-7, with TRBD2 identical over 7 bases. This CDR3 has 15 residues. V was pared by 0 bases and J by 0 bases, with 2 bases of the junction left unmatched. Germline assignment: CDR1 LNHNV and CDR2 YYDKDF (reference sequence). The CDR3 nucleotides are TGTGCCACCAGCAGAGAGCGGGAGAGCTCCTACGAGCAGTACTTC. This encodes CATSRERESSYEQYF.

The V gene is TRBV7-9, the J gene TRBJ2-5; 9 bases align to TRBD1. This CDR3 comprises 15 residues. Germline V CDR1 and CDR2: SEHNR, FQNEAQ (reference sequence). V gave up 1 base and J gave up 1 base; unmatched junction bases: 1. The CDR3 sequence: CASSLGGQGQETQYF. As DNA, the CDR3 is TGTGCCAGCAGCTTAGGGGGACAGGGCCAAGAGACCCAGTACTTC.

The V gene is TRBV5-1, the J gene TRBJ2-3, with TRBD2 matching 12 bases. CDR1 and CDR2 (germline): SGHRS, YFSETQ. V shed 2 bases and J 2 bases; nucleotides not matched to a gene: 12. The CDR3 sequence is 19 residues long. CDR3 DNA: TGCGCCAGCAGCTTCCTGCTAGCGGGAGGGGACACACACACAGATACGCAGTATTTT. It yields the protein CASSFLLAGGDTHTDTQYF.

The chain employs TRBV11-3 and TRBJ2-2, with 9 bases aligning to TRBD1. Trimming took 4 bases from V and 1 from J; bases not matched to a gene: 1. The CDR3 is 15 amino acids. Germline CDR1 is SGHNT and CDR2 is YENEEA. CDR3 residues: CASSSTGGNTGELFF. The DNA of the CDR3 is TGTGCCAGCAGCTCGACAGGGGGGAACACCGGGGAGCTGTTTTTT.

The V and J genes are TRBV14 and TRBJ2-5; TRBD2 might be the D (6 bases). The germline CDR1 and CDR2 sequences are SGHDN and FVKESK. The CDR3 has 19 residues. V lost 1 base, J lost 5 bases, and 26 bases lay in between. CDR3 coding DNA: TGTGCCAGCAGCCAAGTGACCCGAGGGACTCCATCATTCGCGGAGACCCAGTACTTC. It specifies CASSQVTRGTPSFAETQYF.

A single count supports this clone. This sequence joins TRBV19 and TRBJ2-7, with a possible D match to TRBD1 (6 bases). Looked up from germline, CDR1 is LNHDA and CDR2 is SQIVND (reference sequence). This CDR3 contains 13 residues. The germline V and J ends were trimmed by 4 bases and 3 bases, with 10 bases remaining between them. The chain's CDR3 is CASSSWTDYEQYF. In DNA form, the CDR3 reads TGTGCCAGTAGTAGTTGGACAGACTACGAGCAGTACTTC.

The CDR3 nucleotides are TGCGCCAGCAGCTTACAGGTGGATCAGCCCCAGCATTTT. Translation gives CASSLQVDQPQHF. This rearrangement joins TRBV5-1 to TRBJ1-5, with D tentatively TRBD1 (5 bases). Germline CDR1 is SGHRS and CDR2 is YFSETQ. The CDR3 sequence is 13 residues long. The V gene lost 2 bases and the J gene lost 5 bases, with 8 bases spanning the gap. The full variable domain, with the rest looked up from reference TRBV5-1 and TRBJ1-5, is KAGVTQTPRYLIKTRGQQVTLSCSPISGHRSVSWYQQTPGQGLQFLFEYFSETQRNKGNFPGRFSGRQFSNSRSEMNVSTLELGDSALYLCASSLQVDQPQHFGDGTRLSIL.

The gene calls are TRBV9 and TRBJ1-1; 10 bases match TRBD1. From germline, CDR1 is SGDLS and CDR2 YYNGEE. The CDR3 runs 16 residues. V lost 5 bases and J lost 1; bases outside the gene matches: 8. CDR3 in DNA: TGTGCCAGCAGACCCGGGACAGGGGCCCGGAACACTGAAGCTTTCTTT. Amino acid sequence: CASRPGTGARNTEAFF. Combining the CDR3 with reference TRBV9 and TRBJ1-1 gives the whole variable domain DSGVTQTPKHLITATGQRVTLRCSPRSGDLSVYWYQQSLDQGLQFLIQYYNGEERAKGNILERFSAQQFPDLHSELNLSSLELGDSALYFCASRPGTGARNTEAFFGQGTRLTVV.

The V call is TRBV10-3, the J call TRBJ1-4, with a tentative D call TRBD1 (6 bases). This CDR3 has 13 residues. Per the germline V gene, CDR1 is ENHRY and CDR2 is SYGVKD. Trimming left V 4 bases short and J 11 bases short, with 14 bases between. The CDR3 reads CAISVKGGEKLFF. CDR3 in DNA: TGTGCCATCAGTGTTAAGGGGGGCGAGAAACTGTTTTTT.